This T cell receptor delta chain is from a study of γδ T cells in repeated Plasmodium falciparum infection. About the study: Malian gammadelta TCRs were studied during no-transmission periods and across acute malaria episodes.

Bulk repertoires came from Vgamma9/Vdelta2+ or Vdelta2-negative gammadelta T cells flow-sorted from PBMC. TCRdb re-analyzed the multiplex PCR reads via CATT. The sample consists of 85,000 to 100,000 delta-chain clones, over 0.75% of them appearing once. Overall study results and limits: Over time and infection, Vgamma9/Vdelta2+ repertoires remained highly stable and polyclonal. Waves of new clonotype selection appeared after repeated controlled infections in Vdelta2-negative, largely Vdelta1+, gammadelta T cells.

CDR3 length: 17 residues. Germline CDR1 and CDR2: GEAIGNYY and EKD. This clone was seen a handful of times. What it recognizes is unknown. It differs at one base from a far larger clone, so likely a read error. Distinct nucleotide sequences in the sample also encode this CDR3. The V gene call reads TRDV2; no J gene was called; the table assigns TRDD3, which was not confirmed against the DNA. The sequencing sample was made of gamma-delta T cells from blood. This TCR derives from a pool of human donors (malaria-infected and uninfected, not separated). The CDR3 reads CACDVDWGIRLTAQLFF. The CDR3 region has the DNA TGTGCCTGTGACGTCGACTGGGGGATAAGGTTGACAGCACAACTCTTTTTT.